This TCR beta chain is from a study of cytomegalovirus exposure and HLA in healthy donors (dated by TCRdb to about 2017). In the study overall: In an earlier analysis of some 610 of the donors, around 300 Gb of sequence data and some 120 million unique TCR beta sequences from roughly 200 million T cells were reported. A few DR-DQ haplotypes were treated as single units for association and clustering because of strong linkage in the cohort. In an earlier analysis of 550 to 700 of the donors, high-throughput TCR beta sequencing was used to judge whether each TCR beta V gene segment behaved as functional or pseudogenic. In a later analysis, previously published TCR beta repertoires from several hundred donors were re-analyzed and high-resolution HLA genotyping was added so that TCR occurrence patterns could be studied. Typing coverage differed by locus: A, B, C, DRB1 and DQB1 were typed in about 620-630 donors, DQA1 in about 550, DPA1 in some 600, and DPB1 in 450 to 480. Among about 400 genotyped donors of the cohort, an average of around 250,000 unique TCR beta nucleotide sequences was sequenced per donor, of which roughly 17% were non-productive. In a later genetic analysis, genome-wide SNP genotypes for about 55% of the roughly 670 donors were used, and that subset was treated as a discovery cohort. The genetic ancestry cluster associated with self-reported Caucasian donors included 81% of the roughly 380 genotyped donors. All discovery cohort repertoires had been generated on a single sequencing platform. Using immunosequencing, the study profiled T cell repertoires from approximately 700 subjects and related those repertoires to cytomegalovirus serostatus. HLA typing covered class I and class II loci at four-digit resolution. The study aimed to test whether cataloging public T cell receptors could reveal signatures of past pathogen exposure. Besides the first cohort of about 730 subjects, a separate validation cohort made up of about 120 different subjects was used. Donor age, sex, ethnicity and CMV serostatus were compiled alongside the repertoire data. The later analysis used no new phenotypic data to find candidate immune exposures, relying instead on TCR beta sequences and their occurrence across donors. An early release covering roughly 640 HLA-typed donors comprised roughly 300 gigabases of sequencing data and tens of millions of unique TCR sequences. High-throughput TCR immunosequencing, statistical association of individual TCRs with disease status, and machine learning were combined to predict cytomegalovirus infection status. Summary of the overall study and its limitations: A further reported finding was that TCR beta sequences accurately predicted the HLA-A and HLA-B alleles for most subjects in the first cohort. An earlier analysis of 587 of the donors showed that most TCR beta V segments appeared in productive rearrangements either about 87% or about 30% of the time, which broadly matched IMGT annotations. Because counts were too low, 15 to 20 rarely observed V segments, including chromosome 9 orphons, were excluded from the earlier analysis of 587 of the donors. Specific HLA alleles were associated with 18,000 or so TCR beta sequences at a false discovery rate of 0.05 in a later analysis. In vitro tests confirmed that a few of the cytomegalovirus-associated TCR beta chains recognize cytomegalovirus antigens. An association between a missense DCLRE1C variant and V-gene and J-gene trimming of TCR beta chains was found in a later genetic analysis and replicated in an independent cohort. The authors suggested that the approach could potentially be generalized to other disease states and immunological phenotypes. A cluster of highly shared sequence variants was judged likely to represent a technical artifact of the sequencing pipeline. In this cohort, only TCR beta chains were sequenced, and detectable features were limited by the absence of alpha or paired-chain data. Assigning TCR associations to individual alleles was difficult when HLA alleles, especially DR and DQ, strongly co-occurred. A later analysis found that most CMV-associated TCR beta chains appeared HLA-restricted, with HLA associations seemingly driven largely by CMV exposure. Cytomegalovirus status was reported to be diagnosed by the classifier with high specificity and sensitivity in both the original and validation cohorts. A later analysis reported that several top co-occurrence clusters appeared linked to parvovirus B19, influenza, CMV and Epstein-Barr virus. Presence/absence analyses assumed roughly uniform sequencing depth across donors, an assumption that may not hold. Correlated functional status among segregating V segments might be attributable to linkage disequilibrium, but an unknown experimental factor could not be ruled out. According to a later analysis, TCR association rates differed among HLA loci, with DRB1 alleles showing the most associated TCRs and HLA-C alleles showing the fewest. Immune exposure information for the cohort was limited to CMV serostatus. A total of 150 or so TCR beta chains were listed by the study as associated with cytomegalovirus. Because HLA typing was missing for some donors at each locus, association tests included only the typed subset. The 87-base-pair reads could not distinguish some IMGT-functional V segments, including TRBV6-2 and TRBV6-3, so those segments were excluded. A later analysis found that HLA-associated TCR beta chains were more clonally expanded and had lower generation probabilities than equally common non-associated chains. While some public TCRs were present in many individuals, most TCR sequences turned up only very rarely across donors. A later genetic analysis reported fewer N-insertions in productive TCRs among donors in an Asian-associated ancestry cluster than the roughly 670-donor mean.

As regards this clone: Its antigen is not yet known.

Libraries were prepared through the immunoSEQ multiplex PCR assay. For the multiplex PCR, a mixture combining 60 forward primers for TCR Vbeta segments and 13 reverse primers for TCR Jbeta segments was used. The CDR3 region of rearranged TCR beta genes was amplified from genomic DNA with a multiplex PCR assay. On the Illumina HiSeq System, the amplified TCR beta libraries were sequenced as 87-base-pair reads. In the source study's methods: Across the roughly 640 repertoires, a later analysis counted 80 million or so unique TCR beta chains, 9.5 million to 13 million of which were shared by at least two donors. A nearest-neighbor algorithm error-corrected the raw reads and collapsed the reads into unique sequences, merging closely related sequences to remove PCR and sequencing errors. CDR3 sequences were aligned to IMGT reference sequences to assign V, D and J gene segments. For a sequence to be retained, a match of at least six nucleotides was required to both a V gene segment and a J gene segment. A rearrangement counted as productive if the CDR3 had no stop codons and remained in frame with V and J, and every other rearrangement counted as non-productive. CDR3 was defined according to IMGT convention as the region running from the second conserved V-encoded cysteine to the conserved J-encoded phenylalanine. The earlier analysis of around 640 of the donors excluded sequences that lacked an unambiguous match to a single V gene segment. In an earlier analysis of more than 500 of the donors, a V segment was called functional when productive rearrangements were above 56.7%, and segregating when the standard deviation between donors exceeded 5%. A statistical classification framework was developed to diagnose cytomegalovirus status using the catalog of TCR beta chain sequences. In a later analysis, TCR nucleotide sequences were compared against IMGT/GENE-DB human TR gene sequences so that V and J genes could be assigned. A later analysis assigned CDR3 sequences and most-parsimonious VDJ recombination scenarios with the TCRdist pipeline. In a later analysis, each TCR beta chain was defined by its CDR3 amino acid sequence together with its V-gene family, and reads without a unique V-gene family were excluded. In a later analysis, around 650 highly shared, low-generation-probability nucleotide sequences were removed to address suspected cross-contamination and a sequencing artifact. For each public chain, a later analysis derived a clonal expansion index from normalized ranks of inferred template counts within each repertoire. In a later analysis, generation probabilities were computed using a VDJ recombination model fitted to out-of-frame rearrangements, and the results were checked against IGoR. In a later analysis, TCR-TCR, TCR-HLA and TCR-CMV co-occurrence was scored with hypergeometric tests, and a repertoire-size bias correction was applied to TCR pairs. False discovery rates were estimated in a later analysis by permuting HLA or CMV assignments 20 times. In a later analysis, co-occurring TCRs were grouped using DBSCAN, with TCRdist sequence similarity added in when clustering inside HLA-allele-positive subsets. Repertoires with fewer than 30,000 or more than 120,000 public chains, plus five repertoires with anomalous nucleotide sharing, were excluded from co-occurrence clustering. TCRdb retrieved this table from immuneACCESS and kept in-frame rearrangements only. Not all clones are present; in checked studies, unresolved V genes account for under half, and no reason is known for the remainder. The V and J calls and the clone size are those of that table, but D and trimming were determined from the DNA. The sample table on file contains about 46,000 clones. Under 1.3% of the sample comes from the top ten.

Sequences MNHEY (CDR1) and SVGAGI (CDR2) are obtained from the germline V gene. V has 0 bases trimmed and J has 4 bases trimmed; junction bases matching no gene number 5. Spanning cysteine to phenylalanine, the CDR3 consists of 16 amino acids. Of the read, only the CDR3 DNA is kept; its 48 bases are in frame from base 1. The cohort consisted of more than 650 healthy bone marrow donors. All cohort members were sampled while nominally healthy, although unrecorded immune exposures were likely present. The donor was CMV seronegative and was included in the group of 352 seronegative cohort members. Each donor provided a peripheral blood sample, and peripheral blood mononuclear cells were used for TCR beta sequencing. Genomic DNA was extracted from the blood cell samples with the Qiagen DNeasy Blood Extraction Kit.

The source material was PBMCs. This sequence was found in a woman aged 40 to 55 in good health and CMV-seronegative. The sequence links TRBV6-5 to TRBJ1-3, with 8 junctional bases fitting TRBD1. For the CDR3, the sequence is CASSYSGQGGGNTIYF. The sequenced DNA: TGTGCCAGCAGTTACTCCGGACAGGGAGGAGGAAACACCATATATTTT.